This T cell receptor (beta chain) was documented in a study of blood T cell repertoires in COVID-19. The CDR3 has 15 residues. V trimming: 3 bases; J trimming: 2 bases; junction bases outside the gene matches: 7. Per the germline V gene, CDR1 is SNHLY and CDR2 is FYNNEI. The assay was immunoSEQ multiplex PCR, and TCRdb's table has in-frame clones only and misses some. The data hold 230,000 or so clones, with roughly 76% observed a single time. The chain combines TRBV2 with TRBJ2-7, with TRBD1 matching over 7 bases. The sample consisted of peripheral blood. This TCR derives from a human donor in a cohort sampled during active COVID-19. Written as DNA, the CDR3 is TGTGCCAGCAGTGATCCCACGGACAGGACCTACGAGCAGTACTTC. Protein sequence: CASSDPTDRTYEQYF.